Detailed here is one TCR beta chain. These data are taken from a study of cytomegalovirus exposure and HLA in healthy donors. Assay: immunoSEQ multiplex PCR; the TCRdb copy retains only in-frame clones and omits some. Among approximately 150,000 clones, roughly nine tenths were seen once, and the ten largest hold 0.55% to 0.8%. Looked up from germline, CDR1 is PRHDT and CDR2 is FYEKMQ (reference sequence). This CDR3 has 15 residues. V shed 5 bases and J shed 1 base, with 12 bases lying between them. This chain uses TRBV13 with TRBJ1-5, with D perhaps matching TRBD1 (5 bases). The origin of this receptor is a man between 18 and 35 years old in good health and CMV-seronegative. Sequencing input: PBMCs. CDR3: CASSGGGASNQPQHF. The CDR3 DNA reads TGTGCCAGCAGCGGGGGGGGAGCGAGCAATCAGCCCCAGCATTTT. The variable domain in full, with the rest retrieved from reference TRBV13 and TRBJ1-5, is AAGVIQSPRHLIKEKRETATLKCYPIPRHDTVYWYQQGPGQDPQFLISFYEKMQSDKGSIPDRFSAQQFSDYHSELNMSSLELGDSALYFCASSGGGASNQPQHFGDGTRLSIL.